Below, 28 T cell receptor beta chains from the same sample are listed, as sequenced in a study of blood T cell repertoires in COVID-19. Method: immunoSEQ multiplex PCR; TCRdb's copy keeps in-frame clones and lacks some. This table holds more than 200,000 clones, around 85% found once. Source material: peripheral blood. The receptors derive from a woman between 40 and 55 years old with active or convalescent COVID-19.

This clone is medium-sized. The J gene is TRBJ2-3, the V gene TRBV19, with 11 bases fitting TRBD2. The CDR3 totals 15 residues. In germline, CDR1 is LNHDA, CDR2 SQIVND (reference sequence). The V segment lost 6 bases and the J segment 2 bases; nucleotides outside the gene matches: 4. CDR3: CASRPGLAATDTQYF. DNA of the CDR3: TGTGCCAGTAGACCGGGACTAGCGGCCACAGATACGCAGTATTTT.

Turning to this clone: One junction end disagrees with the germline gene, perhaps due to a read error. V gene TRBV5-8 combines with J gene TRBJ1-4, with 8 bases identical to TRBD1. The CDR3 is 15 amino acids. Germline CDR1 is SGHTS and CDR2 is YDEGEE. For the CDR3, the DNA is TGTGCCAGCAGCCTCGCGGGACAGGCGAATGGAAAACTGTTTTTT. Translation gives CASSLAGQANGKLFF.

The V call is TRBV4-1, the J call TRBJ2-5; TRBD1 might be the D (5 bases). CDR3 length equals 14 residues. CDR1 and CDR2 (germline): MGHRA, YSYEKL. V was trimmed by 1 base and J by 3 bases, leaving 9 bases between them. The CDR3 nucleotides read TGCGCCAGCAGCCAAGGCCTAGGGGAAGAGACCCAGTACTTC. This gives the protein CASSQGLGEETQYF.

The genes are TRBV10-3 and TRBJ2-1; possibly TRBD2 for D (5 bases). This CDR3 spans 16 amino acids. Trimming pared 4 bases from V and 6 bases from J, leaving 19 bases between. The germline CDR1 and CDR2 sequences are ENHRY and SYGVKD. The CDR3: CAISGPRGSHLNEQFF. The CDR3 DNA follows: TGTGCCATCAGTGGCCCCAGAGGGTCCCATCTCAATGAGCAGTTCTTC.

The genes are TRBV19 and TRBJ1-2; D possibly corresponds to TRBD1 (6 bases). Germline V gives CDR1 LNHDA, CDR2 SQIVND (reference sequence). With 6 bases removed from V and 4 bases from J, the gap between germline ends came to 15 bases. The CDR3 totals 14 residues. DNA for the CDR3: TGTGCCAGTAGCCTCCCTGGGGGCGTCTATGGCTACACCTTC. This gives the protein CASSLPGGVYGYTF. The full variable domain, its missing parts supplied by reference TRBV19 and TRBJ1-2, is DGGITQSPKYLFRKEGQNVTLSCEQNLNHDAMYWYRQDPGQGLRLIYYSQIVNDFQKGDIAEGYSVSREKKESFPLTVTSAQKNPTAFYLCASSLPGGVYGYTFGSGTRLTVV.

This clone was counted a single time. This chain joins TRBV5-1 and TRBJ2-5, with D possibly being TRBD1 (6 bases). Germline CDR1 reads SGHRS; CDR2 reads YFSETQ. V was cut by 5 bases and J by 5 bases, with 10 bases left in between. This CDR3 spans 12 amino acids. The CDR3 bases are TGCGCCAGCAGTTGGGGGCCGGAGACCCAGTACTTC. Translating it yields CASSWGPETQYF.

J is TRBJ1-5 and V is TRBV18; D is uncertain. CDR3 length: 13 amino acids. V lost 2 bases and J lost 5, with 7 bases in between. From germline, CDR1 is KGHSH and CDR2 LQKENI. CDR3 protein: CASSPGQDQPQHF. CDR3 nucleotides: TGTGCCAGCTCACCAGGGCAGGATCAGCCCCAGCATTTT.

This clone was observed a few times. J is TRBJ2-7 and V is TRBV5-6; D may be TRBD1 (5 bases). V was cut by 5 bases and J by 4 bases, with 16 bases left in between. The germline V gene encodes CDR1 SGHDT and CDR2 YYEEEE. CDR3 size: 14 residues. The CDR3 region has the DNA TGTGCCAGCAGTTTCGCGGTGACAGAGTACGAGCAGTACTTC. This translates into CASSFAVTEYEQYF.

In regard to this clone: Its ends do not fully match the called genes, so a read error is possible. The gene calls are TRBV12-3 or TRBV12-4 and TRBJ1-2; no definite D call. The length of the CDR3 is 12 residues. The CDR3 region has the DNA TGTGCCAGCAGTTACCGCGGGCGGGCGATAGACTTC. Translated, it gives CASSYRGRAIDF.

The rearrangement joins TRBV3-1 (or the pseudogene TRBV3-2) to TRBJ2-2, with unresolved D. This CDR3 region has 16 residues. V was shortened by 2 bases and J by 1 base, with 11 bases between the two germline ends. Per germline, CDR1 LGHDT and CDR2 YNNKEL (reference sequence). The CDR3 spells CASSQTYYGNTGELFF. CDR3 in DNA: TGTGCCAGCAGCCAAACCTACTACGGGAACACCGGGGAGCTGTTTTTT.

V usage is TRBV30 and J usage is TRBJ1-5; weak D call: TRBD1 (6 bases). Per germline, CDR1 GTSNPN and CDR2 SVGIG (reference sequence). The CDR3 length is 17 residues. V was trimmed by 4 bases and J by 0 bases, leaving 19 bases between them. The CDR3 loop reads CAWNTGGAGSSNQPQHF. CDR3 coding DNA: TGTGCCTGGAATACGGGGGGCGCGGGGAGTAGCAATCAGCCCCAGCATTTT.

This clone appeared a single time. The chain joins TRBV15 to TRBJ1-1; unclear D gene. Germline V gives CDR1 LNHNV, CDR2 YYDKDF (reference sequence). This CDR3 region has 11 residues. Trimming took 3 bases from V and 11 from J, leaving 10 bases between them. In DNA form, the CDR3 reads TGTGCCACCAGCAGTCTAAGAGAGGCTTTCTTT. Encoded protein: CATSSLREAFF.

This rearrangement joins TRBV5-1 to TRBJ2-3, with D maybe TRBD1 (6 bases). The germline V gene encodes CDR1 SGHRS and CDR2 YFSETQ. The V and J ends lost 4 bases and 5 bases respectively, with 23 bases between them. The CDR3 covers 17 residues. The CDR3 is CASSPGAPRIRQDTQYF. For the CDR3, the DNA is TGCGCCAGCAGCCCAGGGGCCCCGAGGATACGGCAAGATACGCAGTATTTT.

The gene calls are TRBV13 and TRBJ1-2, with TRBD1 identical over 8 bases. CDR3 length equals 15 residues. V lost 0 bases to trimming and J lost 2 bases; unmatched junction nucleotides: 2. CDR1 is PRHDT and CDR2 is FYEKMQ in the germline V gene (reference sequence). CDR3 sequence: CASSLGTGVNYGYTF. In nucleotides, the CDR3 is TGTGCCAGCAGCTTAGGGACAGGGGTAAACTATGGCTACACCTTC.

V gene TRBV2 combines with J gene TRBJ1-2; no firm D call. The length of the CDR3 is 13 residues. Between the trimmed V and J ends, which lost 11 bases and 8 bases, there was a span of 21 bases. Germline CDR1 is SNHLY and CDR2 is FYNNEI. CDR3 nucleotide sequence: TGTGCCCTAGGAAGTGAGGTGGTCGACGGCTACACCTTC. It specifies CALGSEVVDGYTF.

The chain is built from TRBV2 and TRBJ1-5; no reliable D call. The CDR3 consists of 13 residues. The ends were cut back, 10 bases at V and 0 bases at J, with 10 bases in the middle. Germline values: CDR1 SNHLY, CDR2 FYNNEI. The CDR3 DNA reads TGTGCCACCGCGTCCTATAGCAATCAGCCCCAGCATTTT. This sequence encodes CATASYSNQPQHF.

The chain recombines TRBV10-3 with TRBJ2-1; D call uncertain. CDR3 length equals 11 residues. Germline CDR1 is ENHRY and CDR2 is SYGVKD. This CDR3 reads CATSSPHEQFF. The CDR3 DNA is TGTGCAACCTCAAGCCCCCATGAGCAGTTCTTC.

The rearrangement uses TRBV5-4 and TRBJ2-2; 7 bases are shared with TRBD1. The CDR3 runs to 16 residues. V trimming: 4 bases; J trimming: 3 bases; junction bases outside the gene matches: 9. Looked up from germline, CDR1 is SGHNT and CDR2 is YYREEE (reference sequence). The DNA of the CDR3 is TGTGCCAGCAGCACGCCCGGGACAGTTTACACCGGGGAGCTGTTTTTT. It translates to CASSTPGTVYTGELFF.

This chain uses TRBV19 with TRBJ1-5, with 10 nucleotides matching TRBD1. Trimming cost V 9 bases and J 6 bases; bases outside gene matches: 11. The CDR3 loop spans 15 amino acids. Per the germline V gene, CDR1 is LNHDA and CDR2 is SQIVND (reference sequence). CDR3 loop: CASRGGDRGTQPQHF. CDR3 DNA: TGTGCCAGCCGGGGAGGGGACAGGGGTACTCAGCCCCAGCATTTT.

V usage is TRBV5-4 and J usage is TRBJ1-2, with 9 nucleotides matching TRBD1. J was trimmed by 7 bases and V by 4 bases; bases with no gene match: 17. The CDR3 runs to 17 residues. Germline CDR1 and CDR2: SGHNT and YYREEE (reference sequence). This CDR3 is CASSAPGTGLGRGGYTF. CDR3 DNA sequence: TGTGCCAGCAGCGCTCCCGGGACAGGGCTTGGGCGGGGTGGCTACACCTTC.

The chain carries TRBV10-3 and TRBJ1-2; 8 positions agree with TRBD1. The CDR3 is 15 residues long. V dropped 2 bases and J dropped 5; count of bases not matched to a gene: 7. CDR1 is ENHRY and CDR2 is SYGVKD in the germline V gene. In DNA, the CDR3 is TGTGCCATCAGTGAGGTACAGGGGGTTCGGTATGGCTACACCTTC. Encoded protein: CAISEVQGVRYGYTF.

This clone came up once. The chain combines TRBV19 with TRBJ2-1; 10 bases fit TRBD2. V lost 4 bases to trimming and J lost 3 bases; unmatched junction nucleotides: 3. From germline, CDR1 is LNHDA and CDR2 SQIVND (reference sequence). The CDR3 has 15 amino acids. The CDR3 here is CASSTSGGRYNEQFF. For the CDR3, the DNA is TGTGCCAGTAGTACTAGCGGGGGCCGCTACAATGAGCAGTTCTTC.

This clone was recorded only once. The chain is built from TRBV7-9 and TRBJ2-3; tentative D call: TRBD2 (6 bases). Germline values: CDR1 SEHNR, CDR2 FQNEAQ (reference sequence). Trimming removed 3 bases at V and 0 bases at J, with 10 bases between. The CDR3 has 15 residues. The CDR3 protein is CASSFSGDSTDTQYF. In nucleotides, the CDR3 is TGTGCCAGCAGCTTTTCGGGGGATAGCACAGATACGCAGTATTTT.

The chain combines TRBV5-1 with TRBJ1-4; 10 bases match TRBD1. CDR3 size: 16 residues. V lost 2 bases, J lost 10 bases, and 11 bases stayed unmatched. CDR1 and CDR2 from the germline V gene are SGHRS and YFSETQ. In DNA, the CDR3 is TGCGCCAGCAGCTTCGGTTTTGGACAGGGGGGCGGAAAACTGTTTTTT. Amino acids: CASSFGFGQGGGKLFF.

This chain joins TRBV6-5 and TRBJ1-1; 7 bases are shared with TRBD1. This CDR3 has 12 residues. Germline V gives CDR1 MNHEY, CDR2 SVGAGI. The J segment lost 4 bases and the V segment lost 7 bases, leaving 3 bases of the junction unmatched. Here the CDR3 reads CASKGAITEAFF. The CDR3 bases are TGTGCCAGCAAGGGGGCCATCACTGAAGCTTTCTTT.

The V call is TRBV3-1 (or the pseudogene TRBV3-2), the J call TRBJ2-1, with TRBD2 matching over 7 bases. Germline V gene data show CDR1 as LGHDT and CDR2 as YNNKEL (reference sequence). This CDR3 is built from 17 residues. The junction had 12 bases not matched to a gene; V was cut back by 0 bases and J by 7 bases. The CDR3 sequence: CASSQDRGLKRSNEQFF. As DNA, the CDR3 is TGTGCCAGCAGCCAAGATCGGGGACTAAAAAGGAGTAATGAGCAGTTCTTC.

CDR3 loop: CASSETSGGGEQFF. Written as DNA, the CDR3 is TGTGCCAGCAGTGAAACTAGCGGGGGGGGTGAGCAGTTCTTC. The chain couples TRBV6-1 to TRBJ2-1; 13 nucleotides agree with TRBD2. This CDR3 contains 14 residues. Germline V lookup: CDR1 MNHNS, CDR2 SASEGT. The junction had 1 base not matched to a gene; V was cut back by 2 bases and J by 9 bases.

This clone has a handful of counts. CDR3 loop: CASSPGQGHEQYF. The CDR3 DNA reads as TGTGCCAGCAGTCCGGGACAGGGCCACGAGCAGTACTTC. V usage is TRBV12-3 or TRBV12-4 and J usage is TRBJ2-7; TRBD1 matches 9 bases. This CDR3 has 13 residues. J was trimmed by 5 bases and V by 5 bases; bases with no gene match: 4.